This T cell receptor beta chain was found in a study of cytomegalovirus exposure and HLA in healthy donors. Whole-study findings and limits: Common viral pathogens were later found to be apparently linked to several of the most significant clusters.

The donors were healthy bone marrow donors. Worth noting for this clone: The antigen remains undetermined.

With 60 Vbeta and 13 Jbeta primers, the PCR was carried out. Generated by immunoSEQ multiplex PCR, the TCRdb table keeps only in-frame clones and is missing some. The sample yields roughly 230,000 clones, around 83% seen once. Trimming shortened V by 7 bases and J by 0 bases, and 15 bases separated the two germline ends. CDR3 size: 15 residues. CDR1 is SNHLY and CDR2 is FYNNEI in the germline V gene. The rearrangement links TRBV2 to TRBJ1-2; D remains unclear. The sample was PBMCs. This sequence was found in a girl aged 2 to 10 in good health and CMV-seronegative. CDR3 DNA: TGTGCCAGCAACCTCAGACGGACTGCTAACTATGGCTACACCTTC. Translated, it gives CASNLRRTANYGYTF.